This T cell receptor (beta chain) was sequenced during a study of cytomegalovirus exposure and HLA in healthy donors. Study-wide results and limits: Earlier analysis yielded a pattern in which most TCR beta V segments were productive about 90% or about 30% of the time. Follow-up analysis later connected one missense variant in DCLRE1C with trimming of TCR beta V- and J-genes.

The CDR3 contains 14 residues. Germline loops: CDR1 GTSNPN, CDR2 SVGIG (reference sequence). V was cut by 3 bases and J by 6 bases, with 17 bases left in between. 13 Jbeta primers and 60 Vbeta primers were used for the PCR. The table came from immunoSEQ multiplex PCR; TCRdb's copy has only in-frame clones and leaves some out. The table includes about 150,000 clones, roughly 85% detected once. With respect to this clone: Its cognate antigen is unknown.

Donors showed nominal health when sampled, although they likely had unrecorded immune exposures. The chain is built from TRBV30 and TRBJ1-1; TRBD1 might be the D (5 bases). Material for sequencing was PBMCs. The receptor was derived from a man younger than 40 in good health and CMV-seropositive. In DNA form, the CDR3 reads TGTGCCTGGAGGGACATCCTTTGGGACTCTGAAGCTTTCTTT. Encoded protein: CAWRDILWDSEAFF.